The 4 T cell receptor beta chains reported below all come from one sample, sequenced in a study of blood T cells in healthy people across ages. It was with a sample-barcoded 5' primer and a J-beta primer mix that a second PCR of about 7 to 12 cycles was run. TCRdb called the 5' RACE reads again in MiXCR, with one record for every CDR3 protein. The data contain some 900,000 distinct CDR3 sequences, roughly 43% of them singletons. The specimen was blood. The source of these receptors is a man younger than 40 in good health.

On this clonotype: The junction differs from germline at one of its ends, possibly a read error. The chain's CDR3 is CASPPVGLGYTF. CDR3 bases: TGTGCCAGCCCACCGGTGGGTCTGGGCTACACCTTC. This chain uses TRBV18 with TRBJ1-2, with unresolved D. Germline CDR1 and CDR2: KGHSH and LQKENI. This CDR3 spans 12 amino acids.

This clonotype was observed a handful of times. The J gene is TRBJ2-7, the V gene TRBV2; D unclear. V was clipped by 5 bases and J by 3 bases, with 8 bases between them. The CDR3 length is 12 residues. Germline CDR1 reads SNHLY; CDR2 reads FYNNEI. The CDR3 DNA reads as TGTGCCAGCAGTTCATCAGACTACGAGCAGTACTTC. This translates into CASSSSDYEQYF.

The rearrangement links TRBV24-1 to TRBJ2-2, with no clear D. The CDR3 loop spans 13 amino acids. CDR1 KGHDR and CDR2 SFDVKD come from the germline V gene. The V and J ends lost 1 base and 4 bases respectively, with 3 bases between them. The CDR3 region is CATSDFGTGELFF. The DNA of the CDR3 is TGTGCCACCAGTGATTTCGGCACCGGGGAGCTGTTTTTT.

As regards this clonotype: One base away lies a much larger clone, so this may be a sequencing read error. The rearrangement uses TRBV7-2 and TRBJ2-5, with D possibly TRBD1 on 6 matching bases. Judging by the DNA end, TRBJ2-7 fits better; the J call may be wrong. Germline V gene data show CDR1 as SGHTA and CDR2 as FQGNSA. This CDR3 spans 14 amino acids. CDR3 DNA sequence: TGTGCCAGCGTCCTTGCAGGGGCCCAATACGAGCAGTACTTC. The encoded protein is CASVLAGAQYEQYF.